This T cell receptor (beta chain) was captured by sequencing in a study of chemoradiotherapy in HPV16-positive cancers. Across the study: Candidate HPV-specific T-cell clones and common TCR motifs came from functional assays in a couple of HPV16-positive patients.

Assay: immunoSEQ multiplex PCR; the TCRdb copy retains only in-frame clones and omits some. The sample contains approximately 12,000 clones, around three fifths of which appear only once. Germline trimming cut 4 bases from V and 4 bases from J; bases unmatched to any gene: 8. CDR3 length equals 17 residues. Germline V gene sequence: CDR1 SGHRS, CDR2 YFSETQ. This material was acquired from a patient who underwent chemoradiotherapy. V usage is TRBV5-1 and J usage is TRBJ2-3; TRBD2 matches at 14 bases. The receptor's source is a human donor with HPV-associated anogenital cancer. CDR3 in DNA: TGCGCCAGCAGCACCCGACTAGCGGGGGGGCCGTCAGATACGCAGTATTTT. It encodes CASSTRLAGGPSDTQYF.